These 20 T cell receptor beta chains were all obtained from the same sample, sequenced in a study of CD8+ T cells in alopecia areata (dated by TCRdb to 2017 to 2018). The time point label corresponds to: less than 30 weeks on oral tofacitinib. Reading the label with the study, this specimen's treatment or condition is: oral pan-JAK inhibitor, 5-10 mg twice daily. The method was the immunoSEQ multiplex PCR assay. For TCR sequencing, RNA was extracted from every sample and reverse transcribed into cDNA to serve as template. TCRdb re-hosts the immuneACCESS table, in-frame sequences only. Its copies lack some clones; in the studies checked, an unresolved V gene accounts for under half of them, and the cause for the rest is not known. The sample includes 95,000 to 120,000 clones, with 56% observed a single time. Clones ranked in the top ten supply under 3.5% of the sample. The material was CD4+ T cells sorted from blood, obtained at week 24, from a patient treated with tofacitinib. Receptor source: a human donor with alopecia areata.

This clone showed up just a few times. The rearrangement joins TRBV10-2 to TRBJ2-1; 8 bases fit TRBD2. CDR1 is WSHSY, CDR2 SAAADI, per germline. J lost 8 bases, V lost 0 bases, and 9 bases had no gene match. The CDR3 runs to 16 residues. CDR3 sequence reads: CASSESSGGIDDEQFF. DNA of the CDR3: TGCGCCAGCAGTGAGTCGAGCGGGGGTATAGACGATGAGCAGTTCTTC.

The rearrangement joins TRBV4-3 to TRBJ1-2, with a tentative D call TRBD1 (5 bases). Trimming pared 0 bases from V and 8 bases from J, leaving 19 bases between. The CDR3 totals 16 residues. CDR1 and CDR2 from the germline V gene are LGHNA and YSLEER. In DNA, the CDR3 is TGCGCCAGCAGCCAAGAGGGGGTACAGAGGGGCGGCGGCTACACCTTC. Encoded protein: CASSQEGVQRGGGYTF.

The chain recombines TRBV29-1 with TRBJ1-1, with D tentatively TRBD1 (5 bases). Germline CDR1 and CDR2: SQVTM and ANQGSEA. Trimming took 3 bases from V and 1 from J, leaving 9 bases between them. The CDR3 totals 13 residues. CDR3 DNA: TGCAGCGTTGAGAGGGACCAGAACACTGAAGCTTTCTTT. This sequence encodes CSVERDQNTEAFF.

This clone was recorded only once. The gene calls are TRBV27 and TRBJ2-5, with D tentatively TRBD2 (6 bases). From germline, CDR1 is MNHEY and CDR2 SMNVEV (reference sequence). Trimming cost V 4 bases and J 5 bases, with 14 bases left between them. The CDR3 runs to 14 residues. The CDR3 nucleotides are TGTGCCAGCAGTTGGGGGAGGAGTGGGGAGACCCAGTACTTC. This gives the protein CASSWGRSGETQYF.

The chain carries TRBV6-5 and TRBJ1-2; 11 bases fit TRBD1. CDR3 length: 16 amino acids. V lost 0 bases, J lost 6 bases, and 6 bases stayed unmatched. Germline V gene sequence: CDR1 MNHEY, CDR2 SVGAGI. The DNA of the CDR3 is TGTGCCAGCAGTTACTCGGGACAGGGGGGAGAGAATGGCTACACCTTC. Protein product: CASSYSGQGGENGYTF.

CDR3 in DNA: TGTGCCAGCAGTGATGGAGTGAGGGGTGTTATTGGCTACACCTTC. Protein sequence: CASSDGVRGVIGYTF. The chain links TRBV6-1 to TRBJ1-2, with D perhaps TRBD1 (5 bases). CDR1 and CDR2 (germline): MNHNS, SASEGT. Trimming took 3 bases from V and 7 from J, leaving 18 bases between them. There are 15 residues in the CDR3.

This chain links TRBV4-3 with TRBJ2-3; a possible D gene is TRBD1 (5 bases). This CDR3 is built from 14 residues. V lost 4 bases, J lost 6 bases, and 14 bases lay in between. Germline V lookup: CDR1 LGHNA, CDR2 YSLEER. CDR3 sequence reads: CASSPQGLMDTQYF. DNA for the CDR3: TGCGCCAGCAGCCCGCAGGGTCTCATGGATACGCAGTATTTT.

This chain joins TRBV2 and TRBJ1-1; D gene unclear. The germline V gene has CDR1 SNHLY and CDR2 FYNNEI. This CDR3 is 13 amino acids long. V was shortened by 8 bases and J by 2 bases, with 12 bases between the two germline ends. The CDR3 reads CASLREANTEAFF. The CDR3 DNA is TGTGCCAGCCTCCGTGAAGCTAACACTGAAGCTTTCTTT.

The chain links TRBV7-2 to TRBJ1-1; D may be TRBD1 (5 bases). The germline V gene has CDR1 SGHTA and CDR2 FQGNSA. Trimming removed 2 bases from V and 8 bases from J, with 12 bases in between. The CDR3 length is 13 residues. CDR3: CASSLNRQTEAFF. Here the CDR3 DNA reads TGTGCCAGCAGCTTAAATCGACAGACAGAAGCTTTCTTT.

This chain joins TRBV6-5 and TRBJ2-5; the D gene is possibly TRBD2 (6 bases). CDR3 size: 13 residues. V shed 6 bases and J shed 8 bases, with 16 bases lying between them. CDR1 and CDR2 from the germline V gene are MNHEY and SVGAGI. The CDR3 DNA reads as TGTGCCAGCAGCTACGATGGGGGAGGAACCCAGTACTTC. It encodes CASSYDGGGTQYF.

This clone came up once. The chain recombines TRBV30 with TRBJ2-3, with 7 positions matching TRBD2. The germline CDR1 and CDR2 sequences are GTSNPN and SVGIG (reference sequence). V dropped 4 bases and J dropped 4; count of bases not matched to a gene: 2. The length of the CDR3 is 12 residues. CDR3 DNA: TGTGCCTGGACTAGCGGATCAGATACGCAGTATTTT. The encoded protein is CAWTSGSDTQYF.

V is TRBV12-5 and J is TRBJ2-7; 9 bases are shared with TRBD1. Germline CDR1 is LGHNT and CDR2 is FRNRAP. CDR3 length equals 15 residues. After removal of 1 base from V and 2 bases from J, the junction contained 3 bases not matched to a gene. The DNA of the CDR3 is TGTGCTAGTGGTTTGGAGGGACAGGGTCCCTACGAGCAGTACTTC. This translates into CASGLEGQGPYEQYF.

This clone showed up just a few times. V is TRBV5-1 and J is TRBJ2-6; a weak D match, TRBD1 (6 bases). CDR1 SGHRS and CDR2 YFSETQ come from the germline V gene. Between the trimmed V and J ends, which lost 0 bases and 0 bases, there was a span of 13 bases. This CDR3 contains 18 residues. This CDR3 reads CASSLGPDSYSGANVLTF. CDR3 DNA sequence: TGCGCCAGCAGCTTGGGCCCGGACAGTTACTCTGGGGCCAACGTCCTGACTTTC.

The chain joins TRBV2 to TRBJ2-2; no definite D call. The germline CDR1 and CDR2 sequences are SNHLY and FYNNEI. The CDR3 is 15 residues long. Trimming removed 6 bases at V and 0 bases at J, with 11 bases between. CDR3 residues: CASRPRRSNTGELFF. CDR3 DNA: TGTGCCAGCAGACCCCGACGGTCGAACACCGGGGAGCTGTTTTTT.

The rearrangement links TRBV7-2 to TRBJ2-3; maybe TRBD2 (6 bases). Trimming stripped 2 bases from V and 1 base from J, with 13 bases between. The germline CDR1 and CDR2 sequences are SGHTA and FQGNSA. The CDR3 is 16 residues long. CDR3 nucleotides: TGTGCCAGCAGCTTATTTGGAGGGACTGGCACAGATACGCAGTATTTT. Translating it yields CASSLFGGTGTDTQYF.

V is TRBV7-9 and J is TRBJ2-5; D remains unclear. This CDR3 has 16 residues. Germline CDR1 is SEHNR and CDR2 is FQNEAQ (reference sequence). The ends were cut back, 4 bases at V and 4 bases at J, with 19 bases in the middle. DNA of the CDR3: TGTGCCAGCAGCTGGTCCAGGTTAGGTCGTGGAGAGACCCAGTACTTC. This codes for CASSWSRLGRGETQYF.

The CDR3 is CASSQDWGQYNEQFF. In DNA, the CDR3 is TGCGCCAGCAGCCAAGATTGGGGGCAGTACAATGAGCAGTTCTTC. The chain recombines TRBV4-3 with TRBJ2-1; weak D call: TRBD1 (6 bases). The ends were cut back, 0 bases at V and 4 bases at J, with 10 bases in the middle. CDR1 LGHNA and CDR2 YSLEER come from the germline V gene. The CDR3 sequence is 15 residues long.

This clone was picked up a small number of times. The V call is TRBV19, the J call TRBJ1-4, with TRBD1 matching over 9 bases. The junction had 7 bases not matched to a gene; V was cut back by 5 bases and J by 6 bases. The CDR3 has 15 amino acids. Germline values: CDR1 LNHDA, CDR2 SQIVND (reference sequence). The CDR3 region has the DNA TGTGCCAGTAGTTTCCGACAGGGGGTGGATGAAAAACTGTTTTTT. It yields the protein CASSFRQGVDEKLFF.

Comments on this clone: A read error is possible here, since a much larger clone lies one base away. For the CDR3, the DNA is TGTGCCAGCAGCATAGGGGAGACCCAGTACTTC. Translating gives CASSIGETQYF. This sequence joins TRBV2 and TRBJ2-5; D unclear. V was cut by 6 bases and J by 5 bases, with 7 bases left in between. Germline CDR1 reads SNHLY; CDR2 reads FYNNEI. This CDR3 spans 11 amino acids.

This rearrangement joins TRBV19 to TRBJ1-4; D gene uncertain. The germline gives CDR1 LNHDA, CDR2 SQIVND (reference sequence). CDR3 length equals 15 residues. V was shortened by 5 bases and J by 7 bases, with 17 bases between the two germline ends. CDR3 residues: CASSQLSAGSEKLFF. The CDR3 bases are TGTGCCAGTAGTCAACTATCGGCGGGGAGTGAAAAACTGTTTTTT.